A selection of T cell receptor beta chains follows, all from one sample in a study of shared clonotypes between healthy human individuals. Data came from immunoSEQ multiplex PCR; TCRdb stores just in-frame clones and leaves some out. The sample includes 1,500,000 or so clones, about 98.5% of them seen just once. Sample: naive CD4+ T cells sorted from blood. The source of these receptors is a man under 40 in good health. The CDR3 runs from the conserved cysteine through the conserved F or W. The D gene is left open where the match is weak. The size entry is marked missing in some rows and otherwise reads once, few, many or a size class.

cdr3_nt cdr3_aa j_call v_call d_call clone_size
TGTGCCAGCAGCTTAGCCCTAGATGCCGAGCAGTACTTC CASSLALDAEQYF TRBJ2-7 TRBV7-3 - -
TGTGCCAGCAGCTCGGACAGGGGGCAAACTAACTATGGCTACACCTTC CASSSDRGQTNYGYTF TRBJ1-2 TRBV7-9 TRBD1 -
TGTGCCAGCAGCAACCGACTAGCGGGAGGGCCTCGGTCCTACAATGAGCAGTTCTTC CASSNRLAGGPRSYNEQFF TRBJ2-1 TRBV11-2 TRBD2 -
TGTGCCAGCAGTCCAGGCCGGGAGACCCAGTACTTC CASSPGRETQYF TRBJ2-5 TRBV7-9 - -
TGTGCCAGCAGCTTGAACAGGGGGCAAGAGACCCAGTACTTC CASSLNRGQETQYF TRBJ2-5 TRBV5-4 TRBD1 -
TGCGCCAGCAATATGAGGCCGGGCACTGAAGCTTTCTTT CASNMRPGTEAFF TRBJ1-1 TRBV5-1 - -
TGTGCCAGCACCGGGTATAGCAATCAGCCCCAGCATTTT CASTGYSNQPQHF TRBJ1-5 TRBV28 - -
TGTGCCAGTAGTATACGGCAGGGAACTCAGCCCCAGCATTTT CASSIRQGTQPQHF TRBJ1-5 TRBV19 - -
TGCGCCAGCAGCTTCCCCCTGGGCGGGGGGAGCACAGATACGCAGTATTTT CASSFPLGGGSTDTQYF TRBJ2-3 TRBV5-1 TRBD2 -
TGTGCCAGCATCGACAGGAACACCGGGGAGCTGTTTTTT CASIDRNTGELFF TRBJ2-2 TRBV6-1 - -
TGTGCCAGCAGCTTGGGACTAGCGGGGAGCACAGATACGCAGTATTTT CASSLGLAGSTDTQYF TRBJ2-3 TRBV7-8 TRBD2 -
TGTGCCAGCAGCTTGGGAGGGCAGCCCCAGCATTTT CASSLGGQPQHF TRBJ1-5 TRBV7-9 - once
TGTGCCAGCAGCTTAAATCTAGCTTTGGACGTATACGAGCAGTACTTC CASSLNLALDVYEQYF TRBJ2-7 TRBV11-2 - -
TGTGCCATCAGTGTGATTCCAGGGGCGAGTGGCACCGGGGAGCTGTTTTTT CAISVIPGASGTGELFF TRBJ2-2 TRBV10-3 - -
TGTGCCAGCATTTCTGCTCAAGAGACCCAGTACTTC CASISAQETQYF TRBJ2-5 TRBV7-9 - -